This T cell receptor (beta chain) was documented in a study of blood T cell repertoires in COVID-19. Turning to the study itself: Some COVID-19 samples were acute and others convalescent; all came from the United States, Italy and Spain.

This clone was seen just once. Per the original methods: Amplification of reference gene primers was used by the study to estimate nucleated cell counts. Sequencing was performed with immunoSEQ multiplex PCR; in TCRdb, only in-frame clones are kept and a portion is missing. V, J and clone size derive from that table, while D and trimming were established from the DNA sequence. The table shows under 200,000 clones, with about nine tenths occurring only once. This CDR3 has 19 residues. V was pared by 1 base and J by 0 bases, with 7 bases of the junction left unmatched. CDR1 is MNHNS and CDR2 is SASEGT in the germline V gene.

Sequencing was done on a sample of peripheral blood. J is TRBJ2-4 and V is TRBV6-1, with TRBD2 matching 12 bases. The TCR comes from a man between 18 and 29 years old with active or convalescent COVID-19. The CDR3 reads CASSEGELAGGLAKNIQYF. Here the CDR3 DNA reads TGTGCCAGCAGTGAAGGGGAACTAGCGGGGGGTCTAGCCAAAAACATTCAGTACTTC.